The 27 T cell receptor beta chains in this list originate from one sample, sequenced in a study of post-analysis software for immune sequencing data. Study observations and caveats: Elevated frequency relative to controls characterized four or five TRBV segments in patients, TRBV5-6, TRBV5-1 and TRBV20-1 among them.

Unique molecular identifiers were present in the TCR beta cDNA libraries. TCRdb ran MiXCR on the PCR reads and lists one entry per CDR3 protein. The sample carries about 820,000 distinct CDR3 sequences, 53% recorded once. Their recognized antigens are unknown. The sequenced material came from blood. The receptor source for this set is a girl aged 5 to 17 with multiple sclerosis.

This clonotype was observed a few times. The CDR3 is CSARAKTSGITVTQYF. The CDR3, as DNA: TGCAGTGCTAGAGCGAAGACTAGCGGGATCACCGTGACCCAGTACTTC. V is TRBV20-1 and J is TRBJ2-5, with TRBD2 identical over 11 bases. CDR3 length: 16 residues. From germline, CDR1 is DFQATT and CDR2 SNEGSKA (reference sequence). The V segment lost 1 base and the J segment 7 bases; nucleotides outside the gene matches: 11.

The V and J genes are TRBV12-3 or TRBV12-4 and TRBJ2-7; D might be TRBD2 (6 bases). The CDR3 covers 16 residues. Trimming cost V 2 bases and J 0 bases, with 14 bases left between them. The CDR3 DNA reads as TGTGCCAGCAGTTTACAGGCGGGGAGGAGCTCCTACGAGCAGTACTTC. The encoded protein is CASSLQAGRSSYEQYF.

This clonotype has only a few counts. The chain has TRBV12-3 or TRBV12-4 and TRBJ2-1; the match to TRBD2 covers 15 bases. This CDR3 is built from 18 residues. Unmatched junction bases numbered 10, after V lost 5 bases and J lost 5 bases. CDR3 residues: CASSPRTSGRALNNEQFF. CDR3 DNA sequence: TGTGCCAGCAGTCCACGGACTAGCGGGAGGGCCCTGAACAATGAGCAGTTCTTC.

The chain carries TRBV5-1 and TRBJ2-1; 13 nucleotides line up with TRBD2. Per germline, CDR1 SGHRS and CDR2 YFSETQ. Germline trimming cut 0 bases from V and 0 bases from J; bases unmatched to any gene: 21. The CDR3 contains 24 residues. CDR3 coding DNA: TGCGCCAGCAGCTTGGTGGCCGGGACTAGCGGGACCCAAGCGAAGTCGAGCTCCTACAATGAGCAGTTCTTC. This encodes CASSLVAGTSGTQAKSSSYNEQFF.

The genes are TRBV5-1 and TRBJ2-7, with a weak D call TRBD2 (6 bases). The J call may be mistaken, given a closer DNA end match to TRBJ2-5. The CDR3 has 15 amino acids. The germline gives CDR1 SGHRS, CDR2 YFSETQ. The CDR3 is CASSLGGLPEETQYF. CDR3 bases: TGCGCCAGCAGCTTGGGGGGACTTCCCGAAGAGACCCAGTACTTC.

V gene TRBV4-1 combines with J gene TRBJ1-6; D uncertain. V shed 4 bases and J shed 10 bases, with 8 bases lying between them. This CDR3 contains 12 residues. Per the germline V gene, CDR1 is MGHRA and CDR2 is YSYEKL. The chain's CDR3 is CASSPNQSPLHF. The DNA for the CDR3 is TGCGCCAGCAGCCCAAACCAGTCACCCCTCCACTTT.

The chain uses TRBV20-1 and TRBJ2-3; the D gene is possibly TRBD1 (6 bases). Trimming took off 4 bases at V and 7 bases at J, with 18 bases between the two ends. The CDR3 length is 14 residues. Germline assignment: CDR1 DFQATT and CDR2 SNEGSKA (reference sequence). The CDR3, as DNA: TGCAGTGCTATACAGGGTATGGTCGGGAATACGCAGTATTTT. It translates to CSAIQGMVGNTQYF.

With respect to this clonotype: Mismatch with germline at one junction end may stem from a read error. The chain recombines TRBV15 with TRBJ2-7, with 8 bases matching TRBD1. The CDR3 is made up of 15 amino acids. The germline V gene encodes CDR1 LNHNV and CDR2 YYDKDF (reference sequence). CDR3 in DNA: TGTGTCACCAGCAGAGCTCCGGGACAGGCCTACGAGCAGTACTTC. It specifies CVTSRAPGQAYEQYF.

This sequence joins TRBV29-1 and TRBJ2-1; tentatively, D is TRBD2 (6 bases). The CDR3 has 13 amino acids. Trimming removed 3 bases from V and 7 bases from J, with 13 bases in between. CDR1 is SQVTM and CDR2 is ANQGSEA in the germline V gene. The CDR3 DNA is TGCAGCGTTGATCCGGGAGTGGAGAATGAGCAGTTCTTC. It translates to CSVDPGVENEQFF.

This clonotype is a singleton in its sample. The V and J genes are TRBV20-1 and TRBJ2-5; 11 nucleotides agree with TRBD2. Germline values: CDR1 DFQATT, CDR2 SNEGSKA (reference sequence). The trim removed 4 bases at V and 2 bases at J, leaving 12 bases unmatched. The CDR3 runs 17 residues. DNA of the CDR3: TGCAGTGCTACAGCCGGGACTAGCGGAGGTATTCAAGAGACCCAGTACTTC. It encodes CSATAGTSGGIQETQYF.

Concerning this clonotype itself: The final CDR3 position lacks the conserved phenylalanine or tryptophan, pointing to a likely read error. The CDR3, as DNA: TGTGCCAGCAGCTTAGGGTTAGACCAGTATTTA. This sequence encodes CASSLGLDQYL. V gene TRBV7-2 combines with J gene TRBJ2-3, with D hard to call. V was shortened by 1 base and J by 12 bases, with 8 bases between the two germline ends. Germline V CDR1 and CDR2: SGHTA, FQGNSA. The CDR3 length is 11 residues.

The chain is built from TRBV6-5 and TRBJ2-3; no definite D call. Germline lookup yields CDR1 MNHEY and CDR2 SVGAGI. V was clipped by 0 bases and J by 1 base, with 17 bases between them. The CDR3 is made up of 18 amino acids. The chain's CDR3 is CASSYSRGRVLGTDTQYF. Here the CDR3 DNA reads TGTGCCAGCAGTTACTCCCGAGGACGGGTTCTAGGCACAGATACGCAGTATTTT.

This rearrangement joins TRBV4-1 to TRBJ1-1; perhaps TRBD1 as D (6 bases). Trimming stripped 0 bases from V and 3 bases from J, with 17 bases between. Germline CDR1 MGHRA, CDR2 YSYEKL. The CDR3 has 17 residues. CDR3 in amino acids: CASSQEGANPRHTEAFF. CDR3 DNA sequence: TGCGCCAGCAGCCAAGAGGGGGCCAACCCGCGGCACACTGAAGCTTTCTTT.

The V call is TRBV15, the J call TRBJ2-3; D may be TRBD1 (6 bases). The CDR3 has 14 amino acids. CDR1 is LNHNV and CDR2 is YYDKDF in the germline V gene (reference sequence). The germline V and J ends were trimmed by 5 bases and 1 base, with 10 bases remaining between them. CDR3 protein: CATSYRTGTDTQYF. The CDR3 DNA sequence: TGTGCCACCAGCTATAGGACAGGCACAGATACGCAGTATTTT. Combining the CDR3 with reference TRBV15 and TRBJ2-3 gives the whole variable domain DAMVIQNPRYQVTQFGKPVTLSCSQTLNHNVMYWYQQKSSQAPKLLFHYYDKDFNNEADTPDNFQSRRPNTSFCFLDIRSPGLGDTAMYLCATSYRTGTDTQYFGPGTRLTVL.

This clonotype was observed a few times. The chain employs TRBV12-3 or TRBV12-4 and TRBJ2-1; D may be TRBD2 (6 bases). CDR3 size: 15 residues. V lost 3 bases and J lost 3, with 12 bases in between. CDR3 nucleotide sequence: TGTGCCAGCAGTTTCGGGGGTGTTGGCTACAATGAGCAGTTCTTC. Its protein is CASSFGGVGYNEQFF.

V usage is TRBV20-1 and J usage is TRBJ2-3; D is ambiguous. Germline values: CDR1 DFQATT, CDR2 SNEGSKA (reference sequence). The CDR3 covers 14 residues. V was cut by 0 bases and J by 1 base, with 8 bases left in between. The CDR3 here is CSAREQPGTDTQYF. CDR3 sequence (DNA): TGCAGTGCTAGAGAACAGCCGGGCACAGATACGCAGTATTTT.

The table lists this clonotype with a few counts. This sequence joins TRBV12-3 or TRBV12-4 and TRBJ2-5, with D perhaps matching TRBD2 (6 bases). V lost 6 bases and J lost 4, with 18 bases in between. The CDR3 sequence is 15 residues long. This CDR3 is CASSRGDHMVETQYF. CDR3 sequence (DNA): TGTGCCAGCAGCCGCGGGGACCACATGGTAGAGACCCAGTACTTC.

This chain links TRBV20-1 with TRBJ2-5, with 11 positions matching TRBD2. Germline-derived CDR1 and CDR2 are DFQATT and SNEGSKA (reference sequence). This CDR3 has 16 residues. V was clipped by 2 bases and J by 3 bases; unmatched bases: 8. The DNA for the CDR3 is TGCAGTGCTAGAAATCTAGCGGGAGGTTCGGAAGAGACCCAGTACTTC. Protein product: CSARNLAGGSEETQYF.

The chain uses TRBV15 and TRBJ1-1; a weak D match, TRBD1 (6 bases). The CDR3 totals 19 residues. Germline CDR1 and CDR2: LNHNV and YYDKDF (reference sequence). The V end lost 0 bases, the J end lost 1 base, and 21 bases lay between the germline ends. CDR3 region: CATSRDLGEGGPSNTEAFF. The CDR3 nucleotides read TGTGCCACCAGCAGAGATTTGGGGGAAGGGGGGCCCTCGAACACTGAAGCTTTCTTT.

This sequence joins TRBV2 and TRBJ1-1, with D tentatively TRBD1 (5 bases). CDR1 and CDR2 (germline): SNHLY, FYNNEI. Between the trimmed V and J ends, which lost 5 bases and 1 base, there was a span of 14 bases. The CDR3 has 15 residues. CDR3 region: CASSLGLRGNTEAFF. CDR3 DNA sequence: TGTGCCAGCAGTCTTGGCCTAAGGGGGAACACTGAAGCTTTCTTT.

This rearrangement joins TRBV7-3 to TRBJ2-1; the match to TRBD2 covers 11 bases. Per germline, CDR1 SGHTA and CDR2 FQGTGA. Trimming removed 4 bases from V and 10 bases from J; junction bases left unmatched: 6. This CDR3 spans 14 amino acids. Here the CDR3 DNA reads TGTGCCAGCAGCTCACTAGCGGGAGAAGGGGAGCAGTTCTTC. This codes for CASSSLAGEGEQFF.

The chain couples TRBV29-1 to TRBJ2-1; TRBD1 matches 7 bases. CDR3 length: 12 residues. Germline lookup yields CDR1 SQVTM and CDR2 ANQGSEA. The CDR3 reads CSVPGQSTQQFF. Here the CDR3 DNA reads TGCAGTGTGCCGGGACAGTCCACCCAGCAGTTCTTC.

The chain combines TRBV11-2 with TRBJ2-5; D is undetermined. Germline V CDR1 and CDR2: SGHAT, FQNNGV. V lost 2 bases and J 3 bases, leaving 7 bases between the germline ends. This CDR3 region has 13 residues. CDR3 nucleotide sequence: TGTGCCAGCAGCTTAAACGGAAAAGAGACCCAGTACTTC. This codes for CASSLNGKETQYF.

This clonotype was counted only a few times. V and J are TRBV7-9 and TRBJ1-2, with 8 bases fitting TRBD1. CDR1 and CDR2 (germline): SEHNR, FQNEAQ (reference sequence). This CDR3 is built from 13 residues. The ends lost 6 bases at V and 5 bases at J; junction bases unmatched: 5. CDR3 nucleotides: TGTGCCAGCAGGGAAGGGACAGGTTATGGCTACACCTTC. Protein: CASREGTGYGYTF.

The chain carries TRBV18 and TRBJ2-7, with D possibly TRBD1 on 5 matching bases. Germline lookup yields CDR1 KGHSH and CDR2 LQKENI. The ends were cut back, 0 bases at V and 0 bases at J, with 9 bases in the middle. This CDR3 is 15 amino acids long. CDR3 residues: CASSPPNRNSYEQYF. The CDR3 DNA reads as TGTGCCAGCTCACCACCTAACAGGAACTCCTACGAGCAGTACTTC. Supplemented by reference TRBV18 and TRBJ2-7, the full variable domain reads NAGVMQNPRHLVRRRGQEARLRCSPMKGHSHVYWYRQLPEEGLKFMVYLQKENIIDESGMPKERFSAEFPKEGPSILRIQQVVRGDSAAYFCASSPPNRNSYEQYFGPGTRLTVT.

This clonotype appeared once. The junction differs from germline at one of its ends, possibly a read error. This chain uses TRBV12-3 or TRBV12-4 with TRBJ1-5, with D perhaps matching TRBD1 (6 bases). The CDR3 covers 16 residues. The DNA of the CDR3 is TGTGCCAGCAGTTCTTTGGGGGCCCTAAGCAATCAGCCTCAGCATTTT. Residues: CASSSLGALSNQPQHF.

This clonotype was seen many times. The CDR3 region has the DNA TGCGCCAGCAGCCGAGCAGGGAGGGATGGCTACACCTTC. This translates into CASSRAGRDGYTF. The rearrangement uses TRBV4-1 and TRBJ1-2; D possibly corresponds to TRBD1 (5 bases). Trimming shortened V by 4 bases and J by 6 bases, and 12 bases separated the two germline ends. Germline CDR1 MGHRA, CDR2 YSYEKL. This CDR3 region has 13 residues.